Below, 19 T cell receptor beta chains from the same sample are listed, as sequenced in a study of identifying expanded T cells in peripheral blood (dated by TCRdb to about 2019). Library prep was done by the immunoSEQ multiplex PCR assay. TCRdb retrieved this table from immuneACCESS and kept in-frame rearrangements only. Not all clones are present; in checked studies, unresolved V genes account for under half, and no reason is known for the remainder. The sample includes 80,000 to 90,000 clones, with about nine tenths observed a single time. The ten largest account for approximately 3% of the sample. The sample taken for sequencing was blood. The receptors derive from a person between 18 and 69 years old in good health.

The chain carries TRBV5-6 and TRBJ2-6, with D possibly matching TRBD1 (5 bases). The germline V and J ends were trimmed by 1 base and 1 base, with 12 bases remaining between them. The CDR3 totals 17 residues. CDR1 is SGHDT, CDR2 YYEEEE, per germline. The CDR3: CASSLIGRQSGANVLTF. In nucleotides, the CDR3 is TGTGCCAGCAGCTTGATAGGCAGACAGTCTGGGGCCAACGTCCTGACTTTC.

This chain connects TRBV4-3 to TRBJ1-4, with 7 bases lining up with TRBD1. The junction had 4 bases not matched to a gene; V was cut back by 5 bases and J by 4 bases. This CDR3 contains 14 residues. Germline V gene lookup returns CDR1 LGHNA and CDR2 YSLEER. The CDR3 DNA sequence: TGCGCCAGCAGCTTGCAGGGGGATAATGAAAAACTGTTTTTT. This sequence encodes CASSLQGDNEKLFF.

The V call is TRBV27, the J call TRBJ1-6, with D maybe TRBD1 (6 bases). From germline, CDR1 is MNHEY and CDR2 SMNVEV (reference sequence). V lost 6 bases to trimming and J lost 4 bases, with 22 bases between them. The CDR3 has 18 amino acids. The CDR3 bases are TGTGCCAGCAGGACAAGACAGTCCCAGAGGGGGTATAATTCACCCCTCCACTTT. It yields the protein CASRTRQSQRGYNSPLHF.

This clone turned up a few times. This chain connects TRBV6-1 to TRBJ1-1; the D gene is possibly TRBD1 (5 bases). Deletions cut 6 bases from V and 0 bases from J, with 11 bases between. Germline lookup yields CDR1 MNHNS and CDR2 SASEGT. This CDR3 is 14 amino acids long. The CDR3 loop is CASRAGSMNTEAFF. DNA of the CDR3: TGTGCCAGCAGGGCAGGGAGCATGAACACTGAAGCTTTCTTT.

The CDR3 region has the DNA TGTGCCAGCAGTGAAGTGACAGGGGGAAGGTCTGGGGCCAACGTCCTGACTTTC. Translating it yields CASSEVTGGRSGANVLTF. This chain joins TRBV25-1 and TRBJ2-6, with 9 bases fitting TRBD1. V lost 2 bases to trimming and J lost 1 base; unmatched junction nucleotides: 6. Germline V gene lookup returns CDR1 MGHDK and CDR2 SYGVNS. This CDR3 has 18 amino acids.

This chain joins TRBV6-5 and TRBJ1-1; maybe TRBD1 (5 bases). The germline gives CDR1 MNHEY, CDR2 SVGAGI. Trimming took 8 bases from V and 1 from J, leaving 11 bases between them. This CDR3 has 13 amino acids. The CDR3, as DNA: TGTGCCAGCGGAAAGACAGCGAACACTGAAGCTTTCTTT. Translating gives CASGKTANTEAFF.

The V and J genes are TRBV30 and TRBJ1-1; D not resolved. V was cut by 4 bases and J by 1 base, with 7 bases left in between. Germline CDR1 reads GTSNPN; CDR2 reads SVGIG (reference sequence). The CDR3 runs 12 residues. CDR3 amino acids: CAWKIENTEAFF. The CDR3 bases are TGTGCCTGGAAAATCGAGAACACTGAAGCTTTCTTT.

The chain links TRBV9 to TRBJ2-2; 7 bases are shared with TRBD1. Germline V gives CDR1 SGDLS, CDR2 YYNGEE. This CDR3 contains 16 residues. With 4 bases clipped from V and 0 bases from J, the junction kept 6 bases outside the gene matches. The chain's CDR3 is CASSITGAANTGELFF. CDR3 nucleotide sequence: TGTGCCAGCAGCATTACAGGGGCTGCGAACACCGGGGAGCTGTTTTTT.

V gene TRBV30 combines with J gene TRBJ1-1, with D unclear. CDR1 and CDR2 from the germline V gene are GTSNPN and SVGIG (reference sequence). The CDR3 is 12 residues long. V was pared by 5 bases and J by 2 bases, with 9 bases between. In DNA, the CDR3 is TGTGCCTGGTTCCCATTTAACACTGAAGCTTTCTTT. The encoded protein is CAWFPFNTEAFF. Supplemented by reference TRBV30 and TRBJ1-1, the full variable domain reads SQTIHQWPATLVQPVGSPLSLECTVEGTSNPNLYWYRQAAGRGLQLLFYSVGIGQISSEVPQNLSASRPQDRQFILSSKKLLLSDSGFYLCAWFPFNTEAFFGQGTRLTVV.

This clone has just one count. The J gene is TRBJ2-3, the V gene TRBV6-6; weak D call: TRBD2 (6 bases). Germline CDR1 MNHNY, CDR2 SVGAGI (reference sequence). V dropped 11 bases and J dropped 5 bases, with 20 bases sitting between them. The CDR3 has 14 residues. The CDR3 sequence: CASYGRGMGDTQYF. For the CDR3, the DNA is TGTGCCTCCTACGGGCGGGGCATGGGAGATACGCAGTATTTT.

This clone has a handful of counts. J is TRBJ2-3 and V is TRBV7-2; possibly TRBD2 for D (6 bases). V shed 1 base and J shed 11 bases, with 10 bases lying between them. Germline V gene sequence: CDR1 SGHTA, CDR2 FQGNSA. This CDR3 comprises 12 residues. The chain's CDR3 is CASSLGGDRQYF. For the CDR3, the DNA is TGTGCCAGCAGCTTAGGGGGGGACCGGCAGTATTTT.

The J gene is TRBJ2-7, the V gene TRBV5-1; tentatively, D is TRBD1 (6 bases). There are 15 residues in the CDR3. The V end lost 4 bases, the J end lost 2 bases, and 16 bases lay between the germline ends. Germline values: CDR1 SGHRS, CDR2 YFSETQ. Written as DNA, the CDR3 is TGCGCCAGCAGCCTCGACGGGACACCTACCTACGAGCAGTACTTC. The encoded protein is CASSLDGTPTYEQYF.

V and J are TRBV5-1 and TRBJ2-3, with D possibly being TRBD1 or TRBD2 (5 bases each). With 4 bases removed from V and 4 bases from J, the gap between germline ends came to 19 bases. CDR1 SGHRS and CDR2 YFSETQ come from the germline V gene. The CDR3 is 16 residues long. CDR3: CASSMNPGRQPDTQYF. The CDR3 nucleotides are TGCGCCAGCAGCATGAACCCGGGACGCCAACCAGATACGCAGTATTTT.

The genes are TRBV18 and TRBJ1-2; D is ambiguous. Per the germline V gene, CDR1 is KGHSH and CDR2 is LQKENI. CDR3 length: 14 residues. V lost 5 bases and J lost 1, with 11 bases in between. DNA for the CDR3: TGTGCCAGCTCATCCCGAAGCTTTAACTATGGCTACACCTTC. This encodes CASSSRSFNYGYTF.

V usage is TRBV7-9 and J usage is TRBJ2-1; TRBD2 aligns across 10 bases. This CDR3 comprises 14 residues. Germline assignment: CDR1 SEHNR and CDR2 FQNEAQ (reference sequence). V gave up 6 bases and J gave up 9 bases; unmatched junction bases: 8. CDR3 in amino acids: CASSYKREGSEQFF. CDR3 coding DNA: TGTGCCAGCAGTTACAAGCGGGAGGGCTCTGAGCAGTTCTTC.

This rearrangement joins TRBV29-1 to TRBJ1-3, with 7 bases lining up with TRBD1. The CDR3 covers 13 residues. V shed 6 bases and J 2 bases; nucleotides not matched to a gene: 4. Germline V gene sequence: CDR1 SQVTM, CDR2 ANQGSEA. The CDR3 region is CSVKQGPGNTIYF. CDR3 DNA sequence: TGCAGCGTGAAACAGGGGCCTGGAAACACCATATATTTT.

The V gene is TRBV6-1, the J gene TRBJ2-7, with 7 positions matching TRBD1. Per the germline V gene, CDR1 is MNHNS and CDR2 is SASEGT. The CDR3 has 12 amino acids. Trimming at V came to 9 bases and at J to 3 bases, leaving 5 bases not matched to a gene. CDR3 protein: CASTRDSYEQYF. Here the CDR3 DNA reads TGTGCCAGTACTCGGGACAGCTACGAGCAGTACTTC.

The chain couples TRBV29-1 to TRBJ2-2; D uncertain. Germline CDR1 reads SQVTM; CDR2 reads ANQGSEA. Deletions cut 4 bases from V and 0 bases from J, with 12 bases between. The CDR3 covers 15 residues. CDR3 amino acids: CSVVGTDANTGELFF. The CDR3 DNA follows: TGCAGCGTTGTGGGAACAGATGCGAACACCGGGGAGCTGTTTTTT.

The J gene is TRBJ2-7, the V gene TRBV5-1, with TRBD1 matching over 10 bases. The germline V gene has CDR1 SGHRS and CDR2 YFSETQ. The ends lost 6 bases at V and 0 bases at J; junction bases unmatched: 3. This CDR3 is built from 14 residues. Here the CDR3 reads CASTRTGGSYEQYF. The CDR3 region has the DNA TGCGCCAGCACCCGGACAGGGGGCTCCTACGAGCAGTACTTC. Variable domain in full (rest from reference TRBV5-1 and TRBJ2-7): KAGVTQTPRYLIKTRGQQVTLSCSPISGHRSVSWYQQTPGQGLQFLFEYFSETQRNKGNFPGRFSGRQFSNSRSEMNVSTLELGDSALYLCASTRTGGSYEQYFGPGTRLTVT.